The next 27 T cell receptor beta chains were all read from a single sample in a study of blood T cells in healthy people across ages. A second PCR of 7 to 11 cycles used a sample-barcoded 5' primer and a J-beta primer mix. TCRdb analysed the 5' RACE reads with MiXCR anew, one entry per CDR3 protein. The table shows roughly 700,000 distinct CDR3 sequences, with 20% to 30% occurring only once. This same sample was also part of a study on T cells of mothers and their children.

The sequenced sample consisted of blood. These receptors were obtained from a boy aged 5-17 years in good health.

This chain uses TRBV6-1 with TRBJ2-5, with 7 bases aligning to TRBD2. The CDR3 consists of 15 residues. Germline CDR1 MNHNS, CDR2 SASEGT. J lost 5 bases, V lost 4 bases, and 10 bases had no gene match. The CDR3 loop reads CASSGRDYIYETQYF. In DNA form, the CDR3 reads TGTGCCAGCAGTGGCCGGGACTATATCTACGAGACCCAGTACTTC.

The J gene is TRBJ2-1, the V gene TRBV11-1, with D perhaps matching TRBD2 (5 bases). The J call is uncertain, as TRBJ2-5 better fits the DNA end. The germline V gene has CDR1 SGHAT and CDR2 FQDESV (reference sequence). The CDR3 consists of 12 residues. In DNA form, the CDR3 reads TGTGCCAGCAGGTCAGCGGTAGAGACCCAGTACTTC. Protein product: CASRSAVETQYF.

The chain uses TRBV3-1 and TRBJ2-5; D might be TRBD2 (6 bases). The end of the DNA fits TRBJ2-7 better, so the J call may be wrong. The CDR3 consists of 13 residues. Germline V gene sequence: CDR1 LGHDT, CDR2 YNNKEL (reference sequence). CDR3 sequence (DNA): TGTGCCAGCAGCCCTTCATGGGGGGACGAGCAGTACTTC. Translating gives CASSPSWGDEQYF.

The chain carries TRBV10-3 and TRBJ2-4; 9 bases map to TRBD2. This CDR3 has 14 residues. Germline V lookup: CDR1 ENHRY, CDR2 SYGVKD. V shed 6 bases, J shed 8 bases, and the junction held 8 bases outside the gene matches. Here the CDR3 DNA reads TGTGCCATCAGCGCCGCGGGAGGGCGAGACATTCAGTACTTC. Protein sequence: CAISAAGGRDIQYF.

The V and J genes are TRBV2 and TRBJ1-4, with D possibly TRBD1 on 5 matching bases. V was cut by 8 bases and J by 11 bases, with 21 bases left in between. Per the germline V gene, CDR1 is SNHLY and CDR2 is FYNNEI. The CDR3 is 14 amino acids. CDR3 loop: CASDPGRGKLKLFF. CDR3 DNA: TGTGCCAGCGATCCCGGAAGGGGCAAATTGAAACTGTTTTTT.

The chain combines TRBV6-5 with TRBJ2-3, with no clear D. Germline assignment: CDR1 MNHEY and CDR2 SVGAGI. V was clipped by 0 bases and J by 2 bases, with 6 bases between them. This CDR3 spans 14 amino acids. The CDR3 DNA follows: TGTGCCAGCAGTTACTCTTCTGTCACAGATACGCAGTATTTT. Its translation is CASSYSSVTDTQYF.

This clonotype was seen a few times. This CDR3 is CASSKPPIRKGGETQYF. The CDR3 nucleotides are TGTGCCAGCAGCAAGCCCCCTATTCGAAAGGGTGGGGAGACCCAGTACTTC. The chain employs TRBV28 and TRBJ2-5, with D uncertain. This CDR3 has 17 residues. V was shortened by 6 bases and J by 5 bases, with 25 bases between the two germline ends. Per germline, CDR1 MDHEN and CDR2 SYDVKM.

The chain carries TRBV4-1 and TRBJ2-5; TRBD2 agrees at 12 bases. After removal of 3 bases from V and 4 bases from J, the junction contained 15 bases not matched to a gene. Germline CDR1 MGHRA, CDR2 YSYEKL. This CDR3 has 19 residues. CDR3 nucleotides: TGCGCCAGCAGCCACCTAGGCATTCTACTAGCGGGAGGCAGAGAGACCCAGTACTTC. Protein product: CASSHLGILLAGGRETQYF.

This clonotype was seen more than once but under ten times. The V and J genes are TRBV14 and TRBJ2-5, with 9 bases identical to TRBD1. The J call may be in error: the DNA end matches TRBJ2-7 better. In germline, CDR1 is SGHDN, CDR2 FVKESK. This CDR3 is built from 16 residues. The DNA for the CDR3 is TGTGCCAGCAGCCAAGAAGGGGGACAGGGCTCCTACGAGCAGTACTTC. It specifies CASSQEGGQGSYEQYF.

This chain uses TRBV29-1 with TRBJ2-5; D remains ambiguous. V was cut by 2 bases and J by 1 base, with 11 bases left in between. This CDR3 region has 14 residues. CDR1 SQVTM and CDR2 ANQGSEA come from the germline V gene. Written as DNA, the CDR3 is TGCAGCGTTGAATACCTCGGAACCCAAGAGACCCAGTACTTC. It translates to CSVEYLGTQETQYF.

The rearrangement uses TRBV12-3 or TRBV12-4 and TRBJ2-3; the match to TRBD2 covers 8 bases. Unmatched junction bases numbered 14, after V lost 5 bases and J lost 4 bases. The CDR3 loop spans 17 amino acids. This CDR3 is CASSLTIPAGDSDTQYF. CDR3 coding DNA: TGTGCCAGCAGTCTAACAATTCCAGCGGGGGACTCAGATACGCAGTATTTT.

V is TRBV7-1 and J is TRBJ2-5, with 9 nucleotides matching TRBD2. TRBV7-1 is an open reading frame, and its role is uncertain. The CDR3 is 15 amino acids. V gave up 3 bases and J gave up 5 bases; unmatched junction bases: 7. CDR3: CASSSSGRLDETQYF. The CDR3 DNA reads TGTGCCAGCAGCTCGAGCGGGAGGTTGGATGAGACCCAGTACTTC.

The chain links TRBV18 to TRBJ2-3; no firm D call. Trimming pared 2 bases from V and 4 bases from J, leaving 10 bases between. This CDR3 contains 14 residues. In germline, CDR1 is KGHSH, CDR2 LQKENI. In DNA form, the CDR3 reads TGTGCCAGCTCACCAGCCCCCAGACCAGATACGCAGTATTTT. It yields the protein CASSPAPRPDTQYF.

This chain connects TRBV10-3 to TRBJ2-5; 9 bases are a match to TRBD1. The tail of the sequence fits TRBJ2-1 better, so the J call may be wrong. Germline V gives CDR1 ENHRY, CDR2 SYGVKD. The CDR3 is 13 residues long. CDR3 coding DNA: TGTGCCATCAGTGAGGGGACAGGGAAGGAGCAGTTCTTC. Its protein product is CAISEGTGKEQFF.

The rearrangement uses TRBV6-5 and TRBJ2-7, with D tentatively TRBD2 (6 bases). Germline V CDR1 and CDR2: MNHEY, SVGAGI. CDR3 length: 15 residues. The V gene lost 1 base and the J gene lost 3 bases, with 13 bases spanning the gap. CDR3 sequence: CASSYYSEGSYEQYF. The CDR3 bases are TGTGCCAGCAGTTACTATTCGGAGGGTAGCTACGAGCAGTACTTC.

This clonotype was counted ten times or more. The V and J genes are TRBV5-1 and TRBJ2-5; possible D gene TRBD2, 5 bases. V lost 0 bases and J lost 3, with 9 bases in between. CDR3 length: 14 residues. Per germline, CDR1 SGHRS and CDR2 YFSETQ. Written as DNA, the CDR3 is TGCGCCAGCAGCTTGGCCACGGGGAAAGAGACCCAGTACTTC. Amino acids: CASSLATGKETQYF.

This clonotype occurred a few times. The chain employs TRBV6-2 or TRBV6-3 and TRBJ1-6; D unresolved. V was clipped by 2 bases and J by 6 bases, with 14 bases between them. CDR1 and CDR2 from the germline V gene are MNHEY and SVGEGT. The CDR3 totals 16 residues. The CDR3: CASSYDQFWGNSPLHF. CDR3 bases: TGTGCCAGCAGTTACGACCAGTTCTGGGGTAATTCACCCCTCCACTTT.

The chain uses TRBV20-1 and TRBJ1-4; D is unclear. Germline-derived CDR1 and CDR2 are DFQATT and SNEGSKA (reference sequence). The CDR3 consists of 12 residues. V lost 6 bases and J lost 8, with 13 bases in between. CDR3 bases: TGCAGTGCAAACCTCCGAGGGGAAAAACTGTTTTTT. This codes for CSANLRGEKLFF.

The CDR3 loop reads CAIKGASGRTDTQYF. For the CDR3, the DNA is TGTGCCATCAAAGGGGCTAGCGGACGCACAGATACGCAGTATTTT. This sequence joins TRBV10-3 and TRBJ2-3; 7 bases match TRBD2. Trimming at V came to 7 bases and at J to 1 base, leaving 8 bases not matched to a gene. CDR3 size: 15 residues. Germline CDR1 reads ENHRY; CDR2 reads SYGVKD.

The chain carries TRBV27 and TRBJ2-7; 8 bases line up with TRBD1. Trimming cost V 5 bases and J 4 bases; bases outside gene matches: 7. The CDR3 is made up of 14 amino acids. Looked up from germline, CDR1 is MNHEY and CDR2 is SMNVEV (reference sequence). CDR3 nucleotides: TGTGCCAGCAGTCCAGGGGGCCATGTGTACGAGCAGTACTTC. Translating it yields CASSPGGHVYEQYF.

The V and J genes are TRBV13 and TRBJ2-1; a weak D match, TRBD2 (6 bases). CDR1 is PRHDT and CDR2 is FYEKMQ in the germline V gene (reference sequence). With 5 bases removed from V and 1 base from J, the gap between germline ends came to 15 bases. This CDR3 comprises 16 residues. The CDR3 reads CASSLLLAPSYNEQFF. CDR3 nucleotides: TGTGCCAGCAGCCTCCTGCTAGCGCCTTCCTACAATGAGCAGTTCTTC.

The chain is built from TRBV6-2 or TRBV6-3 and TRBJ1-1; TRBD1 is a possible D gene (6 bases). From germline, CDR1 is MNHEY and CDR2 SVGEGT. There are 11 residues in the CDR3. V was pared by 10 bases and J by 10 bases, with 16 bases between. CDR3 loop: CATGTPGGAFF. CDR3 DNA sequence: TGTGCCACCGGGACACCCGGGGGAGCTTTCTTT.

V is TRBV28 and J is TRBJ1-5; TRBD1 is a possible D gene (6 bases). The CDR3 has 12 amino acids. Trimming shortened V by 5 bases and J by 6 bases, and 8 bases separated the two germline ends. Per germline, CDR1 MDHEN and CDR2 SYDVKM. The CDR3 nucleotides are TGTGCCAGCAGTAAACAGGGTCAGCCCCAGCATTTT. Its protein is CASSKQGQPQHF. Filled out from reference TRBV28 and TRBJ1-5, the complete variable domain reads DVKVTQSSRYLVKRTGEKVFLECVQDMDHENMFWYRQDPGLGLRLIYFSYDVKMKEKGDIPEGYSVSREKKERFSLILESASTNQTSMYLCASSKQGQPQHFGDGTRLSIL.

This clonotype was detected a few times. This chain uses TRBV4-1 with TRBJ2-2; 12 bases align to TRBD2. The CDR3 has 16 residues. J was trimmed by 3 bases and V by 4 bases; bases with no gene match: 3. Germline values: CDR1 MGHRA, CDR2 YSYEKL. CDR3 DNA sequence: TGCGCCAGCAGCCGGACTAGCGGGATCGACACCGGGGAGCTGTTTTTT. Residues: CASSRTSGIDTGELFF.

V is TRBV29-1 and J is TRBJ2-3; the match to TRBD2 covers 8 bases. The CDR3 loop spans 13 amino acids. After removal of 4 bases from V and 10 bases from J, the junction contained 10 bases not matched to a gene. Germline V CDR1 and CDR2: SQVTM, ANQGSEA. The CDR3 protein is CSVGGTRTDAQYF. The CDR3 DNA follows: TGCAGCGTTGGTGGGACTAGAACGGATGCGCAGTATTTT.

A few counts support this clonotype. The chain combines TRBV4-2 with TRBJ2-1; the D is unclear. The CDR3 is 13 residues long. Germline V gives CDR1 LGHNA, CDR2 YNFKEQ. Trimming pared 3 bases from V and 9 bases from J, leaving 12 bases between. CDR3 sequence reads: CASSQKRVGEQFF. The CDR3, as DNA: TGTGCCAGCAGCCAGAAGAGAGTGGGTGAGCAGTTCTTC.

The CDR3 protein is CASSTAPGGGYTF. CDR3 bases: TGTGCCAGCAGTACGGCCCCAGGCGGAGGCTACACCTTC. The chain uses TRBV12-3 or TRBV12-4 and TRBJ1-2; unclear D gene. This CDR3 is built from 13 residues. The germline V and J ends were trimmed by 5 bases and 8 bases, with 15 bases remaining between them.